These 11 T cell receptor beta chains originate from one sample sequenced in a study of human T cells and chemical hapten exposure. TCRdb re-derived calls from the RACE reads in MiXCR, one entry per CDR3 protein. The sample has approximately 120,000 distinct CDR3 sequences, more than 7% seen once. Time point indicated: patch test 2, 6 weeks after DPC sensitization. The sample's treatment: therapeutic diphenylcyclopropenone sensitization with weekly scalp DPC. This sample comprised whole blood, obtained in connection with sensitization to the hapten diphenylcyclopropenone (DPC). These receptor sequences come from a woman between 40 and 50 years old with alopecia areata. Some clones in this sample may be carry-over from other donors' samples.

The table lists this clonotype with many counts. V is TRBV3-1 and J is TRBJ2-2; D unresolved. The V gene's germline CDR1 is LGHDT and CDR2 YNNKEL (reference sequence). V gave up 7 bases and J gave up 6 bases, with 6 bases separating them. The CDR3 sequence is 11 residues long. CDR3 amino acids: CASTFAGELFF. CDR3 nucleotides: TGTGCCAGCACCTTCGCCGGGGAGCTGTTTTTT.

This clonotype was seen ten or more times. The chain is built from TRBV30 and TRBJ2-3; 7 bases agree with TRBD2. Per the germline V gene, CDR1 is GTSNPN and CDR2 is SVGIG (reference sequence). The CDR3 totals 15 residues. V lost 1 base and J lost 2; bases outside the gene matches: 6. The CDR3 bases are TGTGCCTGGAGTGCACTAGCGCCGACCACAGATACGCAGTATTTT. Translation gives CAWSALAPTTDTQYF.

This clonotype has more than one count but fewer than ten. V gene TRBV18 combines with J gene TRBJ1-2, with TRBD1 as a possible D gene (6 bases). The CDR3 spans 13 residues. Germline CDR1 and CDR2: KGHSH and LQKENI. V was trimmed by 2 bases and J by 3 bases, leaving 7 bases between them. In DNA, the CDR3 is TGTGCCAGCTCACCAGGGGGCGACTATGGCTACACCTTC. This translates into CASSPGGDYGYTF. The full variable domain, in which reference TRBV18 and TRBJ1-2 provide the parts outside the CDR3, is NAGVMQNPRHLVRRRGQEARLRCSPMKGHSHVYWYRQLPEEGLKFMVYLQKENIIDESGMPKERFSAEFPKEGPSILRIQQVVRGDSAAYFCASSPGGDYGYTFGSGTRLTVV.

V is TRBV9 and J is TRBJ1-3, with D perhaps matching TRBD1 (5 bases). The germline V gene has CDR1 SGDLS and CDR2 YYNGEE. With 0 bases removed from V and 2 bases from J, the gap between germline ends came to 9 bases. This CDR3 spans 15 amino acids. The CDR3 reads CASSVVGTTGNTIYF. CDR3 sequence (DNA): TGTGCCAGCAGCGTAGTGGGGACGACTGGAAACACCATATATTTT.

The V call is TRBV29-1, the J call TRBJ1-3, with D maybe TRBD1 (5 bases). CDR1 and CDR2 from the germline V gene are SQVTM and ANQGSEA. V lost 8 bases, J lost 0 bases, and 14 bases lay in between. The CDR3 totals 14 residues. The CDR3 DNA reads TGCAGCACCAACAGGACTTACTCTGGAAACACCATATATTTT. Protein: CSTNRTYSGNTIYF.

This clonotype came up a few times. The rearrangement uses TRBV5-1 and TRBJ1-6; the match to TRBD1 covers 9 bases. CDR1 and CDR2 (germline): SGHRS, YFSETQ. The CDR3 length is 16 residues. V dropped 0 bases and J dropped 11; count of bases not matched to a gene: 9. The CDR3 region is CASSLALTGGFPPLHF. DNA of the CDR3: TGCGCCAGCAGCTTGGCCCTGACAGGGGGATTTCCACCCCTCCACTTT.

This chain connects TRBV6-2 or TRBV6-3 to TRBJ2-1, with 15 bases matching TRBD2. The length of the CDR3 is 20 residues. From germline, CDR1 is MNHEY and CDR2 SVGEGT. The V and J ends lost 7 bases and 0 bases, in that order; junction bases with no gene match: 13. In DNA, the CDR3 is TGTGCCAGCACCTTCCCCTGGACTAGCGGGGGGGCGAGCTCCTACAATGAGCAGTTCTTC. It codes for CASTFPWTSGGASSYNEQFF.

This clonotype showed up many times. This chain connects TRBV5-1 to TRBJ2-1; TRBD2 agrees at 8 bases. Germline CDR1 reads SGHRS; CDR2 reads YFSETQ. With 4 bases clipped from V and 0 bases from J, the junction kept 6 bases outside the gene matches. CDR3 size: 16 residues. CDR3 coding DNA: TGCGCCAGCAGCCCCGGCGGGGGGAGCTCCTACAATGAGCAGTTCTTC. It specifies CASSPGGGSSYNEQFF. The variable domain in full, with the rest retrieved from reference TRBV5-1 and TRBJ2-1, is KAGVTQTPRYLIKTRGQQVTLSCSPISGHRSVSWYQQTPGQGLQFLFEYFSETQRNKGNFPGRFSGRQFSNSRSEMNVSTLELGDSALYLCASSPGGGSSYNEQFFGPGTRLTVL.

This clonotype was detected ten times or more. The chain combines TRBV30 with TRBJ2-1, with 8 bases lining up with TRBD2. Germline CDR1 reads GTSNPN; CDR2 reads SVGIG (reference sequence). There are 14 residues in the CDR3. The junction had 9 bases not matched to a gene; V was cut back by 5 bases and J by 6 bases. This CDR3 reads CAWRTREGVNEQFF. DNA for the CDR3: TGTGCCTGGCGGACCCGGGAGGGGGTCAATGAGCAGTTCTTC.

This clonotype was counted only a few times. The chain has TRBV12-3 or TRBV12-4 and TRBJ1-1, with a weak D call TRBD1 (6 bases). The CDR3 is 13 amino acids. V dropped 1 base and J dropped 10 bases, with 13 bases sitting between them. The CDR3 here is CASSLGQGFGAFF. Written as DNA, the CDR3 is TGTGCCAGCAGTTTAGGCCAGGGGTTTGGAGCTTTCTTT.

The table lists this clonotype with many counts. The genes are TRBV5-6 and TRBJ2-7; a possible D gene is TRBD2 (5 bases). The length of the CDR3 is 13 residues. Germline V gene sequence: CDR1 SGHDT, CDR2 YYEEEE. With 0 bases removed from V and 3 bases from J, the gap between germline ends came to 7 bases. CDR3 sequence reads: CASSLVTIYEQYF. CDR3 nucleotide sequence: TGTGCCAGCAGCTTGGTGACTATCTACGAGCAGTACTTC. Filled out from reference TRBV5-6 and TRBJ2-7, the complete variable domain reads DAGVTQSPTHLIKTRGQQVTLRCSPKSGHDTVSWYQQALGQGPQFIFQYYEEEERQRGNFPDRFSGHQFPNYSSELNVNALLLGDSALYLCASSLVTIYEQYFGPGTRLTVT.